The rows below give T cell receptor beta chains drawn from one sample of a study of OX40 agonist ivuxolimab in advanced cancers. Method: immunoSEQ multiplex PCR; TCRdb's copy keeps in-frame clones and lacks some. The data contain roughly 60,000 clones, about 89% of them seen just once; the ten biggest clones take up roughly 0.75%. The sequencing used CD4+ or CD8+ T cells sorted from blood, collected in a trial of the OX40 agonist ivuxolimab. The source is an adult with an advanced solid tumor such as melanoma, head and neck, liver or kidney cancer. The CDR3 runs from the conserved cysteine through the conserved F or W. The order of the fields is clone size, D gene, V gene, J gene, CDR3 DNA, CDR3 protein. The D gene is left open where the match is weak. Size is stated for part of the rows, as once, few or many counts, or as a class when the clone is expanded.

>NA|NA|TRBV4-1|TRBJ1-6
TGCGCCAGCAGTACGGACAGCTTTTATTCACCCCTCCACTTT
CASSTDSFYSPLHF
>few|NA|TRBV29-1|TRBJ1-1
TGCAGCGTTGATCAGTCAAACACTGAAGCTTTCTTT
CSVDQSNTEAFF
>NA|NA|TRBV12-5|TRBJ1-5
TGTGCTAGTGGCCCCAAGGGGGGGGCGATAGGTCAGCCCCAGCATTTT
CASGPKGGAIGQPQHF
>NA|NA|TRBV27|TRBJ1-2
TGTGCCAGCAGTCCGCGGCCTGGCGATGGAGGCTACACCTTC
CASSPRPGDGGYTF
>NA|TRBD1|TRBV7-2|TRBJ1-2
TGTGCCAGCAGCTTAGGGTCCGGGACAGGCTATGGCTACACCTTC
CASSLGSGTGYGYTF
>NA|TRBD2|TRBV5-1|TRBJ2-5
TGCGCCAGCAGCGGAAAGAGAGGGGGCCTGGCGGGAGGGCCGGCAGAGACCCAGTACTTC
CASSGKRGGLAGGPAETQYF
>NA|NA|TRBV7-2|TRBJ2-5
TGTGCCAGCAGCCCTGGGAAGGGAGAGACCCAGTACTTC
CASSPGKGETQYF
>few|TRBD1|TRBV10-1|TRBJ2-1
TGCGCCAGCAGTAAGGACAGGGCGGAGCAGTTCTTC
CASSKDRAEQFF
>once|NA|TRBV6-6|TRBJ2-7
TGTGCCACACAAAAGAGTAGCTCCTACGAGCAGTACTTC
CATQKSSSYEQYF
>NA|NA|TRBV19|TRBJ2-3
TGTGCCAGTAAGGGCGGACATGCTAGCACAGATACGCAGTATTTT
CASKGGHASTDTQYF
>NA|NA|TRBV30|TRBJ1-2
TGTGCCTGGAGTGTACTATTCGACTATGGCTACACCTTC
CAWSVLFDYGYTF
>NA|TRBD2|TRBV7-9|TRBJ2-3
TGTGCCAGCAGCTTAGAGGGGGCCCGGCGCACTAGCGGGGTTAAGCAGTATTTT
CASSLEGARRTSGVKQYF
>NA|NA|TRBV19|TRBJ1-1
TGTGCCAGTAGTATAAAGATGGGTACTGAAGCTTTCTTT
CASSIKMGTEAFF
>once|NA|TRBV7-9|TRBJ2-3
TGTGCCAGCAGTTTAACACAGATACGCAGTTGGTTT
CASSLTQIRSWF
>NA|NA|TRBV11-2|TRBJ1-1
TGTGCCAGCAGCTCCAGCATGAACACTGAAGCTTTCTTT
CASSSSMNTEAFF
>NA|NA|TRBV27|TRBJ1-2
TGTGCCACCTACAGCTCTTTTTATGATGGCTACACCTTC
CATYSSFYDGYTF
>NA|NA|TRBV19|TRBJ1-2
TGTGCCAGTAGTATTAGCCAGGGCATAGATGGCTACACCTTC
CASSISQGIDGYTF
>NA|NA|TRBV6-6|TRBJ2-5
TGTGCCAGCAGCCTCCTCGGAGAGACCCAGTACTTC
CASSLLGETQYF
>NA|NA|TRBV19|TRBJ2-3
TGTGCCAGTAGTCTGAGCCGGGCATCAGATACGCAGTATTTT
CASSLSRASDTQYF
>NA|TRBD1|TRBV6-5|TRBJ2-7
TGTGCCAGTCAACAACGCCGGGACAGCTCCTACGAGCAGTACTTC
CASQQRRDSSYEQYF
>NA|NA|TRBV5-1|TRBJ1-6
TGCGCCAGCAGCCACCGCTCCTATAATTCACCCCTCCACTTT
CASSHRSYNSPLHF
>NA|NA|TRBV19|TRBJ1-6
TGTGCCAGTAGTTCATGGAATTCACCCCTCCACTTT
CASSSWNSPLHF
>NA|TRBD2|TRBV15|TRBJ2-7
TGTGCCACCAGCAGAGATAGAGGCGGGAGCCTCTACGAGCAGTACTTC
CATSRDRGGSLYEQYF
>NA|TRBD2|TRBV9|TRBJ2-1
TGTGCCAGCAGCATACGGGGGGGCCGAGGAAATGAGCAGTTCTTC
CASSIRGGRGNEQFF
>NA|TRBD2|TRBV4-3|TRBJ2-7
TGCGCCAGCAGCCAAGCTCAGCGGGGGGGCGTCTACGAGCAGTACTTC
CASSQAQRGGVYEQYF
>NA|NA|TRBV21-1|TRBJ2-2
TGTGCCAGCAGCAAGGCAGGGGCATACACCGGGGAGCTGTTTTTT
CASSKAGAYTGELFF
>NA|NA|TRBV7-9|TRBJ1-4
TGTGCCAGCAGCTTAGTGGCAGGGACCCTTATCTTT
CASSLVAGTLIF
>NA|NA|TRBV30|TRBJ1-2
TGTGCCTGGAGTGTATACCGAAAAGACGGCCTCGCCTTC
CAWSVYRKDGLAF
>NA|TRBD1|TRBV6-1|TRBJ2-1
TGTGCCAGCAAGGAGACAGGGGGCTATAGAAATGAGCAGTTCTTC
CASKETGGYRNEQFF
>once|NA|TRBV7-7|TRBJ2-3
TGTGCTAGCAGCTTGGGCCCCCGCGGCACAGATACGCAGTATTTT
CASSLGPRGTDTQYF
>NA|NA|TRBV21-1|TRBJ1-5
TGTGCCAGCAGCAAAGGGACAGGGAAACAGCCCCAGCATTTT
CASSKGTGKQPQHF
>NA|TRBD1|TRBV7-6|TRBJ1-2
TGTGCCAGCAGCTCGTGGGACAGGGCGGGCTACACCTTC
CASSSWDRAGYTF
>once|NA|TRBV5-8|TRBJ1-4
TGTGCCAGCAGCTTGGTTAAGGGGAATCGGGGAAAACTGTTTTTT
CASSLVKGNRGKLFF
>NA|NA|TRBV6-5|TRBJ1-1
TGTGCCACTTACGGGAGTCCCAGGAACACTGAAGCTTTCTTT
CATYGSPRNTEAFF
>NA|NA|TRBV30|TRBJ1-5
TGTGCCTGGAGTGTGAGGGAGACTCAGCCCCAGCATTTT
CAWSVRETQPQHF
>NA|NA|TRBV29-1|TRBJ2-7
TGCAGCGTCCGCAGACAGGAGCCCTACGAGCAGTACTTC
CSVRRQEPYEQYF
>few|NA|TRBV4-1|TRBJ2-3
TGCGCCAGCAGCCAAGGGAAGGGGGGGACCGCCACAGATACGCAGTATTTT
CASSQGKGGTATDTQYF
>NA|NA|TRBV11-2|TRBJ1-1
TGTGCCAGCACCACTCTCAGACGGGCGAACACTGAAGCTTTCTTT
CASTTLRRANTEAFF
>NA|NA|TRBV28|TRBJ2-3
TGTGCCAGCAGTCCCCTTAGTAATACGCAGTATTTT
CASSPLSNTQYF
>NA|NA|TRBV5-4|TRBJ2-2
TGTGCCAGCAGCCCCACAGGTGCGAACACCGGGGAGCTGTTTTTT
CASSPTGANTGELFF
>NA|NA|TRBV4-1|TRBJ1-3
TGCGCCAGCAGCCGCATCCAACAAATCTCTGGAAACACCATATATTTT
CASSRIQQISGNTIYF
>few|NA|TRBV13|TRBJ1-1
TGTGCCAGCAGCTTAGAGGGTTGGGCGGGCACTGAAGCTTTCTTT
CASSLEGWAGTEAFF